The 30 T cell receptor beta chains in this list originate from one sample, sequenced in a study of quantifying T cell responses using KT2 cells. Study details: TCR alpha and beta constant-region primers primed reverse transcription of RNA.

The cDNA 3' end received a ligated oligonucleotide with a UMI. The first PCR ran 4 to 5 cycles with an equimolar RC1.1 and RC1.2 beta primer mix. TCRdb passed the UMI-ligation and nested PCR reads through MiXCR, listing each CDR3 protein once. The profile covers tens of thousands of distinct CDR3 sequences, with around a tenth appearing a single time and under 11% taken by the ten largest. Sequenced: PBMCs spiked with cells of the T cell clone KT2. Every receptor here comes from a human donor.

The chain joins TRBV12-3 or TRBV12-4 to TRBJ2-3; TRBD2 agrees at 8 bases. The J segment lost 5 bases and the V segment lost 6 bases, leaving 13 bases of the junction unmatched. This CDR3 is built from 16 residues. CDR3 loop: CASSTMSGGARDTQYF. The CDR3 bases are TGTGCCAGCAGCACCATGTCGGGGGGGGCCAGAGATACGCAGTATTTT.

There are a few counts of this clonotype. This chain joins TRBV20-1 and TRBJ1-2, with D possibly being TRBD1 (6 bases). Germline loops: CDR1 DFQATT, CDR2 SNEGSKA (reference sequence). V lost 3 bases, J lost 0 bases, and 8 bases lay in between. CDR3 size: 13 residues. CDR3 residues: CSASRGTNYGYTF. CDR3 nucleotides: TGCAGTGCTAGCAGGGGCACTAACTATGGCTACACCTTC.

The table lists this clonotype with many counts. CDR3 bases: TGCAGTGCTGCATTGACAGCTACGAACACTGAAGCTTTCTTT. Protein sequence: CSAALTATNTEAFF. The chain combines TRBV20-1 with TRBJ1-1; maybe TRBD1 (5 bases). In germline, CDR1 is DFQATT, CDR2 SNEGSKA (reference sequence). The CDR3 extends over 14 amino acids. The V end lost 5 bases, the J end lost 1 base, and 14 bases lay between the germline ends.

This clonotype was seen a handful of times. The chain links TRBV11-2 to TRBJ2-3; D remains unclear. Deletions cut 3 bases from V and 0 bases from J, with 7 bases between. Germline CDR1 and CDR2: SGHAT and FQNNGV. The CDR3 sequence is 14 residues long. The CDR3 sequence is CASSFDASTDTQYF. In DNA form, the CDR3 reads TGTGCCAGCAGCTTTGACGCTAGCACAGATACGCAGTATTTT.

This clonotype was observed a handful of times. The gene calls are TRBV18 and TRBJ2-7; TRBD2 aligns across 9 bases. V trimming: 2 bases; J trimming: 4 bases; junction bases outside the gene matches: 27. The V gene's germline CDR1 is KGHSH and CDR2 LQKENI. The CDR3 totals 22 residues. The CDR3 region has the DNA TGTGCCAGCTCACCATCGACGCGGGGGGGCCCTTGGCCCCTATACTCTCTTTACGAGCAGTACTTC. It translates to CASSPSTRGGPWPLYSLYEQYF.

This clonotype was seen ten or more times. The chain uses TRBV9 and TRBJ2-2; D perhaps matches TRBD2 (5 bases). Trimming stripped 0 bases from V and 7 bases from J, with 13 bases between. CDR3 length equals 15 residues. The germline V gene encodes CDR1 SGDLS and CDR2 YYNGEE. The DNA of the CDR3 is TGTGCCAGCAGCGTAGGTGTCGACTATTACGGGGAGCTGTTTTTT. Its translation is CASSVGVDYYGELFF.

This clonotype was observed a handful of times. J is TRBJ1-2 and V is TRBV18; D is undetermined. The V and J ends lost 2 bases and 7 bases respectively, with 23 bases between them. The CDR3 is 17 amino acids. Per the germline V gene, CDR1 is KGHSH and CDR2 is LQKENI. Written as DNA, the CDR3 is TGTGCCAGCTCACCATACCAAGAAACACGAGGTGGGAGTGGCTACACCTTC. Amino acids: CASSPYQETRGGSGYTF. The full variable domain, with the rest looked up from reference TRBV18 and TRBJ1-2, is NAGVMQNPRHLVRRRGQEARLRCSPMKGHSHVYWYRQLPEEGLKFMVYLQKENIIDESGMPKERFSAEFPKEGPSILRIQQVVRGDSAAYFCASSPYQETRGGSGYTFGSGTRLTVV.

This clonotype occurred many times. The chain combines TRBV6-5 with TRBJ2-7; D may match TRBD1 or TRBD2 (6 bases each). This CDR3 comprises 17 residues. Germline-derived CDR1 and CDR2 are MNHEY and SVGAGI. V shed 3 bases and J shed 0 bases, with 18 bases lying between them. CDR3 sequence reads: CASSYSFGGLSSYEQYF. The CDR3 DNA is TGTGCCAGCAGTTATTCCTTCGGGGGCCTTAGCTCCTACGAGCAGTACTTC.

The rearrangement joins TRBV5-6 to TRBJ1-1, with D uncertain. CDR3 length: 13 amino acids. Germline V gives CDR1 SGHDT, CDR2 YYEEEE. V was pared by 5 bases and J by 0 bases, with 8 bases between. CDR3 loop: CASSDTLNTEAFF. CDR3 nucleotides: TGTGCCAGCAGTGACACTTTGAACACTGAAGCTTTCTTT. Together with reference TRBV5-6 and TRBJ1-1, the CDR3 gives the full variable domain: DAGVTQSPTHLIKTRGQQVTLRCSPKSGHDTVSWYQQALGQGPQFIFQYYEEEERQRGNFPDRFSGHQFPNYSSELNVNALLLGDSALYLCASSDTLNTEAFFGQGTRLTVV.

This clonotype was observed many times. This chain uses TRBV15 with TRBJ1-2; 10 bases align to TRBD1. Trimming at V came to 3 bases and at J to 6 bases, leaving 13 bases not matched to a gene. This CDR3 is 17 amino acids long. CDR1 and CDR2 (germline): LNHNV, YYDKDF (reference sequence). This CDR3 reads CATSRDKITGQGNGYTF. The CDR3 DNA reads TGTGCCACCAGCAGGGATAAGATAACGGGACAGGGGAATGGCTACACCTTC.

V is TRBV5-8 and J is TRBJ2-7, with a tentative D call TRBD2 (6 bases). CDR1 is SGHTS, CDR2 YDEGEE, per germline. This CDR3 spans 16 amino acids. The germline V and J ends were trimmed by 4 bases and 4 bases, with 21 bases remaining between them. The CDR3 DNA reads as TGTGCCAGCAGCCCACCGCTGGGGTATCGGGGGTACGAGCAGTACTTC. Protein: CASSPPLGYRGYEQYF.

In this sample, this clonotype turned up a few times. The CDR3 bases are TGTGCCAGCAGTCCTTGGACAGGGGGCGGCGAGCAGTACTTC. This codes for CASSPWTGGGEQYF. This chain uses TRBV6-2 or TRBV6-3 with TRBJ2-7, with 11 bases that match TRBD1. From germline, CDR1 is MNHEY and CDR2 SVGEGT. This CDR3 has 14 residues. V lost 5 bases and J lost 6; bases outside the gene matches: 6.

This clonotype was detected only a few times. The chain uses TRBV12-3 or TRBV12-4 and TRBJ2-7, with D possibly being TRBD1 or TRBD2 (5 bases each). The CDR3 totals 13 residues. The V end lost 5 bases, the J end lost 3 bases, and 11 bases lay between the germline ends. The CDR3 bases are TGTGCCAGCAGTAGAGGGGCAAGCTACGAGCAGTACTTC. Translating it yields CASSRGASYEQYF.

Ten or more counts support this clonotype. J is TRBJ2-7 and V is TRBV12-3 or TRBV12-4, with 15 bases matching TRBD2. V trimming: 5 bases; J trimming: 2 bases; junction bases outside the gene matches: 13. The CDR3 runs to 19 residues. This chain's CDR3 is CASSPSPGLAGGLPYEQYF. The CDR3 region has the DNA TGTGCCAGCAGTCCATCACCGGGACTAGCGGGAGGATTACCCTACGAGCAGTACTTC.

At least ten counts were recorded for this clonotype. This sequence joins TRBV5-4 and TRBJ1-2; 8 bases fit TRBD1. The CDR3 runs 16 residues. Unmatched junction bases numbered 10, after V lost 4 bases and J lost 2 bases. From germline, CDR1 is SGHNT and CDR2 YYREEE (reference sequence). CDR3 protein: CASSPPGQVRNYGYTF. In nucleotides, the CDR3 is TGTGCCAGCAGCCCCCCGGGACAGGTTCGAAACTATGGCTACACCTTC.

DNA for the CDR3: TGTGCCAGCCGGAAGCGGGACAGGTCCTACGAGCAGTACTTC. Amino acids: CASRKRDRSYEQYF. The chain is built from TRBV19 and TRBJ2-7; tentative D call: TRBD1 (8 bases). Germline CDR1 reads LNHDA; CDR2 reads SQIVND (reference sequence). This CDR3 has 14 residues. V was pared by 9 bases and J by 1 base, with 16 bases between.

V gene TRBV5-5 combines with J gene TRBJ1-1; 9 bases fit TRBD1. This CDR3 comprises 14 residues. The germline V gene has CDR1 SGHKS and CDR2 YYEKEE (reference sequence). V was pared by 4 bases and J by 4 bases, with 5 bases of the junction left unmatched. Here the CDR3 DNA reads TGTGCCAGCAGCACGGGACAGGGAAGCACTGAAGCTTTCTTT. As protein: CASSTGQGSTEAFF.

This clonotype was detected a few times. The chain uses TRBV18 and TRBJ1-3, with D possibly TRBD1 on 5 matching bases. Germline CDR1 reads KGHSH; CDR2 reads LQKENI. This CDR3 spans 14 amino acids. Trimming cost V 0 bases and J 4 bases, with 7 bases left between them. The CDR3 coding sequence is TGTGCCAGCTCACCACCGACAGAAGGAAACACCATATATTTT. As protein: CASSPPTEGNTIYF.

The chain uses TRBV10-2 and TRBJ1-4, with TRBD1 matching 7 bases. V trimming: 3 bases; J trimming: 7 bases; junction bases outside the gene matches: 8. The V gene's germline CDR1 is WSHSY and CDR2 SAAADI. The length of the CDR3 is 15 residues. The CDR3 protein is CASSDGYRGGEKLFF. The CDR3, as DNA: TGCGCCAGCAGTGATGGTTACAGGGGAGGTGAAAAACTGTTTTTT.

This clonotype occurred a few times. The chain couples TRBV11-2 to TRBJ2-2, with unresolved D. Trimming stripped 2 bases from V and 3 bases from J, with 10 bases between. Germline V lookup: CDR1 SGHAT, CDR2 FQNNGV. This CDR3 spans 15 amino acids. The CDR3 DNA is TGTGCCAGCAGCTTAAGGCGCTGGGACACCGGGGAGCTGTTTTTT. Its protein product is CASSLRRWDTGELFF.

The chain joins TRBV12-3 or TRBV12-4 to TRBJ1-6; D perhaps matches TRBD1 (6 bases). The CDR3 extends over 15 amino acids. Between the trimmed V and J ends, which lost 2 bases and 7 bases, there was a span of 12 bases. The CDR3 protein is CASSLSDSPNSPLHF. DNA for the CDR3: TGTGCCAGCAGTTTATCGGACAGCCCCAATTCACCCCTCCACTTT.

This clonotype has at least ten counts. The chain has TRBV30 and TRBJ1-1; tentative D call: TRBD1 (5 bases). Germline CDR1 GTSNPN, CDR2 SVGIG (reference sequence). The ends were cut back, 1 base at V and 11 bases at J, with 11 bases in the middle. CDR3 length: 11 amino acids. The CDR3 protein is CAWSDGARAFF. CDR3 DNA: TGTGCCTGGAGTGATGGGGCACGGGCTTTCTTT.

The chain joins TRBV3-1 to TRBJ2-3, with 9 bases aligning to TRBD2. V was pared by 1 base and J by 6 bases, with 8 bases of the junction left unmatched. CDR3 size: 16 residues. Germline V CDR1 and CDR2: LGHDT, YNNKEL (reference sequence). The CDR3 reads CASSQAGTSPSDTQYF. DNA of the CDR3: TGTGCCAGCAGCCAAGCCGGGACTAGCCCGTCCGATACGCAGTATTTT.

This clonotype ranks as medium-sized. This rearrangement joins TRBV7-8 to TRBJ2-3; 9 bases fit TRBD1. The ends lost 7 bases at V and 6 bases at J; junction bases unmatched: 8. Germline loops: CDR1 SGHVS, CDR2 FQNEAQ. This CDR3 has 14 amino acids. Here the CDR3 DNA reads TGTGCCAGCACCTGGACAGGGGAATCCGATACGCAGTATTTT. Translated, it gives CASTWTGESDTQYF. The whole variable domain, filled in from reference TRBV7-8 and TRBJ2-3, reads GAGVSQSPRYKVAKRGQDVALRCDPISGHVSLFWYQQALGQGPEFLTYFQNEAQLDKSGLPSDRFFAERPEGSVSTLKIQRTQQEDSAVYLCASTWTGESDTQYFGPGTRLTVL.

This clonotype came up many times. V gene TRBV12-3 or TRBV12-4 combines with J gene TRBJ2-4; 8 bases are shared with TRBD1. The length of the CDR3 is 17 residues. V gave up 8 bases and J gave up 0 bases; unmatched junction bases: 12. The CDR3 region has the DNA TGTGCCAGCTCCGCTTGGGACAGGCCAGGAGCCAAAAACATTCAGTACTTC. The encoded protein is CASSAWDRPGAKNIQYF.

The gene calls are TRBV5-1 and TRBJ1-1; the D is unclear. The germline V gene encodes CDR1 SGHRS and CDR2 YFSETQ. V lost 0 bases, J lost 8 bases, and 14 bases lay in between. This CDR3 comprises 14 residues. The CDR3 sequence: CASSLGSWAEEAFF. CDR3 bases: TGCGCCAGCAGCTTGGGTTCTTGGGCGGAAGAAGCTTTCTTT.

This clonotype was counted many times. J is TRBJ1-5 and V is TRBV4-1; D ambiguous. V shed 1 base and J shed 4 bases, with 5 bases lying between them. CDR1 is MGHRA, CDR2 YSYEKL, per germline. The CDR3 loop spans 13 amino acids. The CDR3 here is CASSQATNQPQHF. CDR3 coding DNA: TGCGCCAGCAGCCAAGCGACAAATCAGCCCCAGCATTTT.

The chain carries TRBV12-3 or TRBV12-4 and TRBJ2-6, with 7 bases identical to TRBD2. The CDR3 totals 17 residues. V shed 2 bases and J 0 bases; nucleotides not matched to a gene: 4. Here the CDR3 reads CASSLWGGSSGANVLTF. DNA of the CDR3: TGTGCCAGCAGTTTATGGGGCGGGAGCTCTGGGGCCAACGTCCTGACTTTC.

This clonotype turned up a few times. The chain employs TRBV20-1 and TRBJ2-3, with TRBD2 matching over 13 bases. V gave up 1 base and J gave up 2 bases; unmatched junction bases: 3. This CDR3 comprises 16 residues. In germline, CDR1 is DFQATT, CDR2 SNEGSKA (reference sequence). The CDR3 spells CSARGGTSGATDTQYF. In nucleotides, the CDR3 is TGCAGTGCTAGAGGGGGGACTAGCGGGGCCACAGATACGCAGTATTTT.

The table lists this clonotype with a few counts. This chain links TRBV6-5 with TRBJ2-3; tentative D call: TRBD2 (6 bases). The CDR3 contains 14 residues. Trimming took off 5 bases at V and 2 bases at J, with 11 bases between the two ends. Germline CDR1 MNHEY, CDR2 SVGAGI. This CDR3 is CASSRDFSTDTQYF. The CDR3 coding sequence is TGTGCCAGCAGTCGGGACTTTTCCACAGATACGCAGTATTTT.